This TCR beta chain was sequenced during a study of T cell changes during pregnancy in multiple sclerosis. V lost 3 bases to trimming and J lost 2 bases, with 11 bases between them. In germline, CDR1 is MNHNS, CDR2 SASEGT. The length of the CDR3 is 15 residues. Measured with immunoSEQ multiplex PCR; TCRdb has only the in-frame clones, and not every one. This table has 40,000 or so clones, more than 85% appearing once. The sequencing used CD8+ T cells from peripheral blood mononuclear cells, collected after pregnancy. The source is a female donor with multiple sclerosis, enrolled in a pregnancy study. The chain is built from TRBV6-1 and TRBJ2-1; D may be TRBD1 (6 bases). This CDR3 is CASSEYQGTYNEQFF. As DNA, the CDR3 is TGTGCCAGCAGTGAGTACCAGGGGACCTACAATGAGCAGTTCTTC.